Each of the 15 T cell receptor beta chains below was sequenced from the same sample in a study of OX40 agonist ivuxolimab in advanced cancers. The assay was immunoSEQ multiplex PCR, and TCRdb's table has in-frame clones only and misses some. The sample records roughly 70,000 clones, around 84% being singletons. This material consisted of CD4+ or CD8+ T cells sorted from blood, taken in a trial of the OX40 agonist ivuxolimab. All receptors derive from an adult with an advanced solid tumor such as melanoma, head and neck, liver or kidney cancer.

The CDR3 DNA sequence: TGTGCCTGGAGTGCCCTCAACAGGGGTTCGTACGAGCAGTACTTC. It translates to CAWSALNRGSYEQYF. The chain is built from TRBV30 and TRBJ2-7, with 7 bases matching TRBD1. The CDR3 length is 15 residues. CDR1 is GTSNPN and CDR2 is SVGIG in the germline V gene (reference sequence). Trimming at V came to 1 base and at J to 4 bases, leaving 10 bases not matched to a gene.

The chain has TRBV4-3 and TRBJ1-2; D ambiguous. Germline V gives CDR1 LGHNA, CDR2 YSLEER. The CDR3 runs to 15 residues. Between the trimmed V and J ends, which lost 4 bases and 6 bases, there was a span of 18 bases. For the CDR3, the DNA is TGCGCCAGCAGCCGAGAGGAAAGGAGGGTCCATGGCTACACCTTC. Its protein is CASSREERRVHGYTF.

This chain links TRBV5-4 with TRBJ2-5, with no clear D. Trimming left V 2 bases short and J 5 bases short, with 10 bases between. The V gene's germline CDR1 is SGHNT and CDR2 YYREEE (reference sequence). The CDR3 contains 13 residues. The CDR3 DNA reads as TGTGCCAGCAGCTTAGACTTAGAGGAGACCCAGTACTTC. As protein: CASSLDLEETQYF. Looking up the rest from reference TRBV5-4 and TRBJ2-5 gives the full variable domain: ETGVTQSPTHLIKTRGQQVTLRCSSQSGHNTVSWYQQALGQGPQFIFQYYREEENGRGNFPPRFSGLQFPNYSSELNVNALELDDSALYLCASSLDLEETQYFGPGTRLLVL.

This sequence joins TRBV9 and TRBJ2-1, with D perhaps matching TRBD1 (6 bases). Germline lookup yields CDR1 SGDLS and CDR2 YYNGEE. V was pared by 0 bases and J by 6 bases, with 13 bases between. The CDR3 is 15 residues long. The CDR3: CASSVGQAAPNEQFF. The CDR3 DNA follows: TGTGCCAGCAGCGTAGGACAGGCCGCCCCCAATGAGCAGTTCTTC.

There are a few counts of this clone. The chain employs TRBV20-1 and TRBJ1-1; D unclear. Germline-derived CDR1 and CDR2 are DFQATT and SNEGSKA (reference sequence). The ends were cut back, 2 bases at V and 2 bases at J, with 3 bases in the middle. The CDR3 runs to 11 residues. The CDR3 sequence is CSARINTEAFF. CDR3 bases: TGCAGTGCTAGAATAAACACTGAAGCTTTCTTT.

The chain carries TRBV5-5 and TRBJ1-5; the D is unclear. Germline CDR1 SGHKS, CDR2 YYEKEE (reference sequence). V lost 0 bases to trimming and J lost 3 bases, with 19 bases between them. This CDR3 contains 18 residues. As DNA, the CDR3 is TGTGCCAGCAGCTTGGTTGGCAGTTTGGTCAGGACCAATCAGCCCCAGCATTTT. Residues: CASSLVGSLVRTNQPQHF.

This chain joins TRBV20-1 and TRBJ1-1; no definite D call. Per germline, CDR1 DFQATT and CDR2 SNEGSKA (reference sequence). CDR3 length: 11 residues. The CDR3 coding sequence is TGCAGCGCCATCGCAGGCACTGAAGCTTTCTTT. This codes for CSAIAGTEAFF.

CDR3 sequence (DNA): TGTGCCAGCAGCTTCTGGACTAGCCGGAGAGATACGCAGTATTTT. Its translation: CASSFWTSRRDTQYF. The rearrangement links TRBV5-4 to TRBJ2-3, with 8 bases that match TRBD2. The germline CDR1 and CDR2 sequences are SGHNT and YYREEE (reference sequence). The CDR3 contains 15 residues. V shed 2 bases and J 5 bases; nucleotides not matched to a gene: 7.

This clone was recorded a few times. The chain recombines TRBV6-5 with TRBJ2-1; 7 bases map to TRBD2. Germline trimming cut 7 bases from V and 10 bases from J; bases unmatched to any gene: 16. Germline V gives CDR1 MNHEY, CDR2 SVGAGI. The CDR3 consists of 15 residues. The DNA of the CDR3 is TGTGCCAGCATCAAGAAGGGAAGCGGGGTCGTGGAGCAGTTCTTC. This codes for CASIKKGSGVVEQFF.

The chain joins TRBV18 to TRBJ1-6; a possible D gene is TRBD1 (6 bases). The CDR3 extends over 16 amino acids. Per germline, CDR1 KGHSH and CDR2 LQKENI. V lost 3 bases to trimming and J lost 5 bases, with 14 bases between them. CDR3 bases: TGTGCCAGCTCACCCCAGGATACAGGGAATAATTCACCCCTCCACTTT. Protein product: CASSPQDTGNNSPLHF.

Here the CDR3 reads CASNQTFNTGELFF. In nucleotides, the CDR3 is TGTGCCAGCAACCAGACCTTTAACACCGGGGAGCTGTTTTTT. The chain combines TRBV6-1 with TRBJ2-2; D remains ambiguous. Between the trimmed V and J ends, which lost 7 bases and 2 bases, there was a span of 11 bases. The CDR3 consists of 14 residues. CDR1 and CDR2 from the germline V gene are MNHNS and SASEGT.

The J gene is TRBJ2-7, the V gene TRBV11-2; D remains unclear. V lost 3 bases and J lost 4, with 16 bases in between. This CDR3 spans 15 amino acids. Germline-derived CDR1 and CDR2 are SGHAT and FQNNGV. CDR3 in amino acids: CASSFTSNSEYEQYF. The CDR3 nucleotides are TGTGCCAGCAGCTTTACATCTAATAGTGAATACGAGCAGTACTTC.

CDR3 residues: CASSFGLAGGLAYNEQFF. The CDR3 DNA is TGTGCCAGCAGCTTTGGACTAGCGGGAGGGCTCGCCTACAATGAGCAGTTCTTC. This chain joins TRBV13 and TRBJ2-1, with TRBD2 matching over 15 bases. V lost 3 bases, J lost 2 bases, and 5 bases stayed unmatched. The CDR3 extends over 18 amino acids. Germline CDR1 PRHDT, CDR2 FYEKMQ (reference sequence).

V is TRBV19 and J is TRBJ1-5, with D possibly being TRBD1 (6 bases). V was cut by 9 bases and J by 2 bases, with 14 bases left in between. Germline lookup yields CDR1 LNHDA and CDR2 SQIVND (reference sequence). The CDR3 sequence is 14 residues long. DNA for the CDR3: TGTGCCAGCCGAAAGGGGGGCGGCAATCAGCCCCAGCATTTT. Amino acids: CASRKGGGNQPQHF.

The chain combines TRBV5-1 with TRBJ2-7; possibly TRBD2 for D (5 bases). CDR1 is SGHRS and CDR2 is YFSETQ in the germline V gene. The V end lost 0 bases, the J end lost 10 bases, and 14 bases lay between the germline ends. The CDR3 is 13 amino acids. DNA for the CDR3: TGCGCCAGCAGCTTGGCCGAGGGAAAACCCCAGTACTTC. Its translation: CASSLAEGKPQYF.